In this sample, the clone carrying this T cell receptor beta chain turned up a few times. Its antigen is as yet unknown. This sample was included in a study of T-cell reconstitution after alpha-beta-depleted transplantation in children. CDR1 SEHNR and CDR2 FQNEAQ come from the germline V gene (reference sequence). The CDR3 is 15 amino acids. J was trimmed by 3 bases and V by 3 bases; bases with no gene match: 5. Construction of the TCRbeta library involved unique molecular identifiers. TCRdb redid the calling of the PCR reads with MiXCR, one entry per CDR3 protein. The repertoire holds around 490,000 distinct CDR3 sequences, with roughly 10% as singletons. The study, taken as a whole, reports: About two months after transplant, alpha-beta T cells reportedly came from several hundred expanded graft clones.

This chain connects TRBV7-9 to TRBJ2-1; 7 nucleotides agree with TRBD1. The sequences come from PBMCs, mostly from graft donor cells, collected 180 days after TCRalphabeta/CD19-depleted stem cell transplant. The sequence was obtained from a female patient between 2 and 10 years old who had a stem cell transplant for aplastic anemia, so the T cells may come from the graft donor. The CDR3 coding sequence is TGTGCCAGCAGCTTTGCTAGGGGGCTCTACAATGAGCAGTTCTTC. This codes for CASSFARGLYNEQFF.